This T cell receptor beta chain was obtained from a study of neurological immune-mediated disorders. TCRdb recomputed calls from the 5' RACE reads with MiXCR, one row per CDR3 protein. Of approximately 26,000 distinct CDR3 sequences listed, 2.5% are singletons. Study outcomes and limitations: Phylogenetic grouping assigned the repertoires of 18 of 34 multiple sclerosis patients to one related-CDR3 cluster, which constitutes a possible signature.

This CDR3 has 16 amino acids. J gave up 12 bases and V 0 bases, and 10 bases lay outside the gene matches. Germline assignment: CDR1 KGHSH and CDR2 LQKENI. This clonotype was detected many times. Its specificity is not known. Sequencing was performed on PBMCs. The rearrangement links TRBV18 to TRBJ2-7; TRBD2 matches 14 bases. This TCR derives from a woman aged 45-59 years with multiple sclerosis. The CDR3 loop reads CASSPPTSGRAQQRYF. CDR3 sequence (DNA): TGTGCCAGCTCACCACCGACTAGCGGGAGGGCCCAGCAGCGGTACTTC. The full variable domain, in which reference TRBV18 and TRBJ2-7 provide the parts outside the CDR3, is NAGVMQNPRHLVRRRGQEARLRCSPMKGHSHVYWYRQLPEEGLKFMVYLQKENIIDESGMPKERFSAEFPKEGPSILRIQQVVRGDSAAYFCASSPPTSGRAQQRYFGPGTRLTVT.